A selection of T cell receptor beta chains follows, all from one sample in a study of blood T cell repertoires in COVID-19. Data came from immunoSEQ multiplex PCR; TCRdb stores just in-frame clones and leaves some out. The sample contains about 320,000 clones, around 85% of which appear only once. The sequencing input was peripheral blood. The origin of the receptors is a human donor in a cohort sampled during active COVID-19. CDR3s include the opening cysteine and the closing phenylalanine or tryptophan. D genes are given only for firm matches. Clone size, where shown, is once, few, many, or a class for clones that have expanded.

v_gene	d_gene	abundance	j_gene	CDR3aa	CDR3nt
TRBV9	NA	NA	TRBJ2-1	CASSVAGQGHNEQFF	TGTGCCAGCAGCGTAGCTGGGCAGGGCCACAATGAGCAGTTCTTC
TRBV7-3	NA	few	TRBJ1-1	CASSLSRGMRTEAFF	TGTGCCAGCAGCTTATCCAGGGGAATGCGTACTGAAGCTTTCTTT
TRBV6-4	NA	NA	TRBJ2-1	CASSDSILGGGEQFF	TGTGCCAGCAGTGACTCGATTCTTGGAGGGGGCGAGCAGTTCTTC
TRBV6-5	TRBD1	NA	TRBJ1-2	CASNQGGRLYGYTF	TGTGCCAGCAACCAAGGGGGCAGACTATATGGCTACACCTTC
TRBV30	NA	NA	TRBJ1-3	CAWEENSGNTIYF	TGTGCCTGGGAAGAGAACTCTGGAAACACCATATATTTT
TRBV7-2	TRBD2	NA	TRBJ2-1	CASSLIAGTYNEQFF	TGTGCCAGCAGCTTAATAGCGGGGACGTACAATGAGCAGTTCTTC
TRBV4-1	NA	NA	TRBJ1-5	CASSHDDDRTNQPQHF	TGCGCCAGCAGCCATGACGATGACAGGACAAATCAGCCCCAGCATTTT
TRBV2	NA	NA	TRBJ1-5	CASSEADYSNQPQHF	TGTGCCAGCAGCGAGGCGGATTATAGCAATCAGCCCCAGCATTTT
TRBV9	NA	once	TRBJ2-1	CASSVGRAYLTYNEQFF	TGTGCCAGCAGCGTAGGGAGGGCATATCTGACCTACAATGAGCAGTTCTTC
TRBV10-3	NA	NA	TRBJ1-1	CAISGAIGANTEAFF	TGTGCCATCAGTGGAGCGATTGGGGCGAACACTGAAGCTTTCTTT
TRBV10-2	TRBD1	few	TRBJ2-5	CASSVLDRGETQYF	TGCGCCAGCAGTGTTTTAGACAGGGGAGAGACCCAGTACTTC
TRBV7-9	NA	NA	TRBJ1-5	CASSSGGGPQHF	TGTGCCAGCAGCTCGGGGGGCGGTCCCCAGCATTTT
TRBV15	NA	NA	TRBJ1-2	CATSREGGARGYTF	TGTGCCACCAGCAGAGAAGGGGGGGCAAGGGGCTACACCTTC
TRBV10-1	TRBD1	NA	TRBJ2-3	CASSDATGPTDTQYF	TGCGCCAGCAGTGACGCGACAGGGCCAACAGATACGCAGTATTTT
TRBV18	TRBD1	NA	TRBJ1-4	CASSPGNRGAAEKLFF	TGTGCCAGCTCACCGGGGAACAGGGGAGCGGCCGAAAAACTGTTTTTT
TRBV9	TRBD1	few	TRBJ2-7	CASSVEGAGLREQYF	TGTGCCAGCAGCGTAGAGGGGGCAGGGCTGCGGGAGCAGTACTTC
TRBV18	NA	NA	TRBJ1-1	CASSPTDANTEAFF	TGTGCCAGCTCACCGACAGACGCGAACACTGAAGCTTTCTTT
TRBV18	NA	NA	TRBJ2-6	CASSPPRSSGANVLTF	TGTGCCAGCTCACCACCCCGGAGTTCTGGGGCCAACGTCCTGACTTTC
TRBV19	TRBD1	NA	TRBJ1-1	CASRRDRGDEAFF	TGTGCCAGTAGGAGGGACAGGGGGGATGAAGCTTTCTTT
TRBV5-8	TRBD1	NA	TRBJ1-1	CASSSGQGYTEAFF	TGTGCCAGCAGCTCCGGACAGGGTTACACTGAAGCTTTCTTT
TRBV7-3	NA	NA	TRBJ2-7	CASTSESGGSVTDF	TGTGCCAGCACCTCCGAAAGTGGCGGTTCCGTGACAGACTTC
TRBV4-1	TRBD2	NA	TRBJ2-7	CASSVVNMGLAGDEQYF	TGCGCCAGCAGCGTCGTGAATATGGGACTAGCGGGGGACGAGCAGTACTTC
TRBV27	TRBD1	NA	TRBJ1-1	CASSLGDRAGKAFF	TGTGCCAGCAGTTTAGGAGACAGGGCAGGGAAAGCTTTCTTT
TRBV6-5	TRBD1	NA	TRBJ1-2	CASRSDRDYGYTF	TGTGCCAGCAGGTCCGACAGGGACTATGGCTACACCTTC
TRBV2	NA	NA	TRBJ1-5	CASRKESLGNQPQHF	TGTGCCAGCAGGAAGGAGTCTCTTGGCAATCAGCCCCAGCATTTT
TRBV19	TRBD2	NA	TRBJ2-3	CASSTTRLAGGFTDTQYF	TGTGCCAGTAGCACCACTCGACTAGCGGGGGGGTTCACAGATACGCAGTATTTT
TRBV3-1/TRBV3-2	NA	NA	TRBJ1-1	CASSNTNTEAFF	TGTGCCAGCAGTAACACGAACACTGAAGCTTTCTTT
TRBV10-3	NA	NA	TRBJ1-2	CAISESGDRYTF	TGTGCCATCAGTGAGTCTGGAGACAGGTACACCTTC
TRBV5-4	NA	NA	TRBJ1-1	CASSLRRHSEAFF	TGTGCCAGCAGCTTGAGGCGGCACTCGGAAGCTTTCTTT
TRBV6-5	NA	NA	TRBJ1-3	CASSYSYEGGVNTIYF	TGTGCCAGCAGTTACTCGTATGAAGGGGGAGTTAACACCATATATTTT
TRBV3-1/TRBV3-2	TRBD1	NA	TRBJ1-1	CASSLAGGITEAFF	TGTGCCAGCAGCCTAGCAGGGGGCATCACTGAAGCTTTCTTT
TRBV13	TRBD2	NA	TRBJ2-7	CASSLTSASSYEQYF	TGTGCCAGCAGCTTAACTAGCGCCAGCTCCTACGAGCAGTACTTC
TRBV5-8	NA	once	TRBJ1-1	CASRTGGDTEAFF	TGTGCCAGCAGGACCGGAGGGGACACTGAAGCTTTCTTT
TRBV10-3	NA	NA	TRBJ1-1	CAISRDIEGNTEAFF	TGTGCCATCAGTCGGGACATTGAGGGGAACACTGAAGCTTTCTTT
TRBV3-1/TRBV3-2	TRBD1	NA	TRBJ1-5	CASSQGSQGNQPQHF	TGTGCCAGCAGCCAAGGATCACAGGGGAATCAGCCCCAGCATTTT
TRBV28	TRBD2	NA	TRBJ2-3	CASSPGTSGGADTQYF	TGTGCCAGCAGTCCCGGGACTAGCGGGGGCGCAGATACGCAGTATTTT
TRBV12-3/TRBV12-4	NA	NA	TRBJ2-7	CASTQGKNYEQYF	TGTGCCAGCACCCAGGGAAAGAACTACGAGCAGTACTTC
TRBV11-2	NA	NA	TRBJ2-3	CASSLERSDTQYF	TGTGCCAGCAGCTTAGAGAGGTCAGATACGCAGTATTTT
TRBV9	TRBD1	NA	TRBJ1-1	CASSVADRGTEAFF	TGTGCCAGCAGCGTAGCGGACAGGGGGACTGAAGCTTTCTTT